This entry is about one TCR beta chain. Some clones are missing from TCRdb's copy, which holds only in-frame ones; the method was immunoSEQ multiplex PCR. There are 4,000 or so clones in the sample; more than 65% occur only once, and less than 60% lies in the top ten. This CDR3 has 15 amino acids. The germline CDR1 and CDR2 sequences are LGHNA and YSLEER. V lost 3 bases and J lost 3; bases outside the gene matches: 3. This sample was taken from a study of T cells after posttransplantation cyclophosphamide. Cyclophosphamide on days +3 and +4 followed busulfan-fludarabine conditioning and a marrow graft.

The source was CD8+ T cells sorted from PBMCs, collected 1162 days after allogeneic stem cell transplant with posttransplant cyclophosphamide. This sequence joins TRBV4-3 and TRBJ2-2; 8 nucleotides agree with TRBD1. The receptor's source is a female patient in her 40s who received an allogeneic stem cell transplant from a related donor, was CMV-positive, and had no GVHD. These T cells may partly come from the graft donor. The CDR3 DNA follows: TGCGCCAGCAGCCAGGGACAGGAGTACACCGGGGAGCTGTTTTTT. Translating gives CASSQGQEYTGELFF.